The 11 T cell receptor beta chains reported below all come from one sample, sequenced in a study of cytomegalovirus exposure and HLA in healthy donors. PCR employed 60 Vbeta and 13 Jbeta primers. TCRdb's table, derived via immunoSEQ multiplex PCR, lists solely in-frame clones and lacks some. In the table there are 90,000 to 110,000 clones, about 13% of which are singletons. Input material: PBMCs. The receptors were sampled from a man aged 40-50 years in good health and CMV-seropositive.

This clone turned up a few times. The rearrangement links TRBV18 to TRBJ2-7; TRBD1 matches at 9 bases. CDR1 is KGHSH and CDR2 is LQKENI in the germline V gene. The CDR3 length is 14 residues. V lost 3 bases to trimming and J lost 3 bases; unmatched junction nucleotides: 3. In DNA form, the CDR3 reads TGTGCCAGCTCACCTTGGGACAGGGTCTACGAGCAGTACTTC. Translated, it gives CASSPWDRVYEQYF.

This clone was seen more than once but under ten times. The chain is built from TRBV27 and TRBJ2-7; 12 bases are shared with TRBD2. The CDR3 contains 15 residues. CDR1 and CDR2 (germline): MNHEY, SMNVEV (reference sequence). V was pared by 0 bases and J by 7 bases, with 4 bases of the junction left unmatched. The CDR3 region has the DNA TGTGCCAGCAGTTTATCAACTAGCGGGGGGCAGGAGCAGTACTTC. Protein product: CASSLSTSGGQEQYF.

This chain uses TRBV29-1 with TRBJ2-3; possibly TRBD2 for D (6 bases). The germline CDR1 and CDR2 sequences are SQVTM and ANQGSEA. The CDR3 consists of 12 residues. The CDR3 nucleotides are TGCAGAGTCGGGGGTCGAGGGGATACGCAGTATTTT. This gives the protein CRVGGRGDTQYF.

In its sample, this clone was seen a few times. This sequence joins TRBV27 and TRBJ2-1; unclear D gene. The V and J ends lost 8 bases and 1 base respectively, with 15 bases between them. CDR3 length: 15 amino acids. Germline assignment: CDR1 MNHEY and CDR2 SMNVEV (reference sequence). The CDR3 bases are TGTGCCAGCGCCGCTAAACCCCCTTCCTACAATGAGCAGTTCTTC. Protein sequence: CASAAKPPSYNEQFF.

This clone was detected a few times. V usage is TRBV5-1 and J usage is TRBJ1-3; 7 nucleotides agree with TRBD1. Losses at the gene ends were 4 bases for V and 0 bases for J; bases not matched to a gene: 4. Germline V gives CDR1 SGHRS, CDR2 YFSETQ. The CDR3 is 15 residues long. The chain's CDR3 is CASSPGTVSGNTIYF. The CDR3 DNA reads TGCGCCAGCAGCCCGGGGACAGTCTCTGGAAACACCATATATTTT.

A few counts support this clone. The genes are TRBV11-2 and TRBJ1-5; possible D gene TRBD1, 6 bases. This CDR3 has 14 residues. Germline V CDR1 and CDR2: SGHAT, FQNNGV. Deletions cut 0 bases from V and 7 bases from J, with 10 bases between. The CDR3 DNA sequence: TGTGCCAGCAGCTTAGAAGGGGGTAGGCAGCCCCAGCATTTT. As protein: CASSLEGGRQPQHF.

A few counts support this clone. CDR3 DNA sequence: TGCGCCAGCAGCTTGGGGGCGAGCTCCTACAATGAGCAGTTCTTC. Protein product: CASSLGASSYNEQFF. V gene TRBV5-1 combines with J gene TRBJ2-1; D remains ambiguous. Per germline, CDR1 SGHRS and CDR2 YFSETQ. This CDR3 spans 15 amino acids. V gave up 0 bases and J gave up 0 bases, with 7 bases separating them.

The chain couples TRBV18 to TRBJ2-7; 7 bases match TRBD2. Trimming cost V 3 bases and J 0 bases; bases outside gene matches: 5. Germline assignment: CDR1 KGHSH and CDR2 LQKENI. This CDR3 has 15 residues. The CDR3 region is CASSPDLADSYEQYF. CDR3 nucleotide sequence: TGTGCCAGCTCACCCGATCTAGCGGACTCCTACGAGCAGTACTTC. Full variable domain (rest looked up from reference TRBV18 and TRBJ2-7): NAGVMQNPRHLVRRRGQEARLRCSPMKGHSHVYWYRQLPEEGLKFMVYLQKENIIDESGMPKERFSAEFPKEGPSILRIQQVVRGDSAAYFCASSPDLADSYEQYFGPGTRLTVT.

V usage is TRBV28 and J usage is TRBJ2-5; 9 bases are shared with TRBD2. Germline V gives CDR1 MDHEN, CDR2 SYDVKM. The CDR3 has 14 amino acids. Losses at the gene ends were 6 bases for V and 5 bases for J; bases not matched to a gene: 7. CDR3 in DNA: TGTGCCAGCAGGCGGGGGGGGTCAACGGAGACCCAGTACTTC. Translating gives CASRRGGSTETQYF. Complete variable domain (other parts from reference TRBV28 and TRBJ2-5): DVKVTQSSRYLVKRTGEKVFLECVQDMDHENMFWYRQDPGLGLRLIYFSYDVKMKEKGDIPEGYSVSREKKERFSLILESASTNQTSMYLCASRRGGSTETQYFGPGTRLLVL.

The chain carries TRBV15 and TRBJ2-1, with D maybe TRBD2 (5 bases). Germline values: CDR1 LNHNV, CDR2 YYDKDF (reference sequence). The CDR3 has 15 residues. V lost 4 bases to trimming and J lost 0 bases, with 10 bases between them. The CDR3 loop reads CATSKDSSSYNEQFF. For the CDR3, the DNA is TGTGCCACCAGCAAGGACTCGAGCTCCTACAATGAGCAGTTCTTC.

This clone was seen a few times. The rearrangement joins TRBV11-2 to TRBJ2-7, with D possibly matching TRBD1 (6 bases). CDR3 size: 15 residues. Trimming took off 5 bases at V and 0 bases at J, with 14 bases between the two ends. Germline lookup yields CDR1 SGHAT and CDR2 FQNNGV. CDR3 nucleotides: TGTGCCAGCAGCGCTACGACAGGTTTCTCCTACGAGCAGTACTTC. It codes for CASSATTGFSYEQYF.